These 24 T cell receptor beta chains came from one sample sequenced in a study of OX40 agonist ivuxolimab in advanced cancers. The method was immunoSEQ multiplex PCR; TCRdb's version includes in-frame clones alone and lacks a portion of them. The table lists tens of thousands of clones, around 93% of them singletons. Sequencing used CD4+ or CD8+ T cells sorted from blood, obtained in a trial of the OX40 agonist ivuxolimab. All receptors derive from an adult with an advanced solid tumor such as melanoma, head and neck, liver or kidney cancer.

The chain combines TRBV7-2 with TRBJ1-5; D remains ambiguous. V was pared by 5 bases and J by 0 bases, with 11 bases between. The CDR3 spans 15 residues. CDR1 and CDR2 (germline): SGHTA, FQGNSA. The CDR3 loop reads CASSPLGYSNQPQHF. The CDR3, as DNA: TGTGCCAGCAGCCCCCTCGGGTATAGCAATCAGCCCCAGCATTTT.

The chain carries TRBV6-5 and TRBJ1-1, with D perhaps matching TRBD1 (6 bases). Deletions cut 5 bases from V and 4 bases from J, with 14 bases between. The CDR3 is 14 amino acids. Germline lookup yields CDR1 MNHEY and CDR2 SVGAGI. In nucleotides, the CDR3 is TGTGCCAGCAGTCCAGGGACATTGGGCACTGAAGCTTTCTTT. It yields the protein CASSPGTLGTEAFF.

The chain recombines TRBV4-2 with TRBJ1-2, with D unclear. Trimming took off 5 bases at V and 1 base at J, with 14 bases between the two ends. Per the germline V gene, CDR1 is LGHNA and CDR2 is YNFKEQ. The CDR3 sequence is 15 residues long. The CDR3 sequence is CASSSHDLGNYGYTF. Written as DNA, the CDR3 is TGTGCCAGCAGCTCCCACGACTTGGGTAACTATGGCTACACCTTC.

V and J are TRBV2 and TRBJ2-1, with D uncertain. The germline V and J ends were trimmed by 7 bases and 4 bases, with 8 bases remaining between them. The CDR3 length is 12 residues. Per germline, CDR1 SNHLY and CDR2 FYNNEI. The CDR3 DNA reads TGTGCCAGCAATCAAGTATACAATGAGCAGTTCTTC. As protein: CASNQVYNEQFF. Based on the CDR3 plus reference TRBV2 and TRBJ2-1, the full variable domain is EPEVTQTPSHQVTQMGQEVILRCVPISNHLYFYWYRQILGQKVEFLVSFYNNEISEKSEIFDDQFSVERPDGSNFTLKIRSTKLEDSAMYFCASNQVYNEQFFGPGTRLTVL.

DNA for the CDR3: TGTGCCAGCAGCTCTATTTATGGCTACACCTTC. This gives the protein CASSSIYGYTF. The chain has TRBV5-5 and TRBJ1-2; the D is unclear. V was shortened by 3 bases and J by 5 bases, with 5 bases between the two germline ends. CDR1 and CDR2 (germline): SGHKS, YYEKEE (reference sequence). This CDR3 contains 11 residues.

The chain links TRBV5-8 to TRBJ2-1; 7 bases line up with TRBD1. The CDR3 totals 14 residues. J was trimmed by 9 bases and V by 1 base; bases with no gene match: 7. Per germline, CDR1 SGHTS and CDR2 YDEGEE. CDR3 loop: CASSLIEGAGEQFF. For the CDR3, the DNA is TGTGCCAGCAGCTTGATTGAGGGGGCGGGTGAGCAGTTCTTC.

The CDR3 coding sequence is TGTGCCAGCAGCTTAGGGACATCGCACTATGGCTACACCTTC. Encoded protein: CASSLGTSHYGYTF. The chain joins TRBV7-9 to TRBJ1-2; D perhaps matches TRBD1 (5 bases). CDR3 size: 14 residues. CDR1 and CDR2 from the germline V gene are SEHNR and FQNEAQ (reference sequence). V was pared by 1 base and J by 3 bases, with 9 bases between.

This clone was detected only once. The rearrangement joins TRBV9 to TRBJ2-2, with D possibly matching TRBD2 (7 bases). Trimming took 2 bases from V and 4 from J, leaving 18 bases between them. CDR1 is SGDLS and CDR2 is YYNGEE in the germline V gene. CDR3 length: 17 amino acids. The CDR3 here is CASSVGGGGSGTGELFF. The CDR3, as DNA: TGTGCCAGCAGCGTCGGGGGCGGGGGTTCGGGCACCGGGGAGCTGTTTTTT. Drawing the rest from reference TRBV9 and TRBJ2-2, the complete variable domain is DSGVTQTPKHLITATGQRVTLRCSPRSGDLSVYWYQQSLDQGLQFLIQYYNGEERAKGNILERFSAQQFPDLHSELNLSSLELGDSALYFCASSVGGGGSGTGELFFGEGSRLTVL.

The genes are TRBV30 and TRBJ2-1; perhaps TRBD2 as D (6 bases). The CDR3 is 13 amino acids. Germline CDR1 and CDR2: GTSNPN and SVGIG (reference sequence). V was pared by 5 bases and J by 4 bases, with 12 bases between. The CDR3 loop is CAWAGTGYNEQFF. The DNA for the CDR3 is TGTGCCTGGGCCGGGACTGGGTACAATGAGCAGTTCTTC.

The chain couples TRBV9 to TRBJ2-7, with D hard to call. Germline values: CDR1 SGDLS, CDR2 YYNGEE. The CDR3 has 14 residues. The V end lost 2 bases, the J end lost 2 bases, and 11 bases lay between the germline ends. CDR3 in DNA: TGTGCCAGCAGCGTTGACTCGGGTGCCTACGAGCAGTACTTC. It codes for CASSVDSGAYEQYF.

The chain combines TRBV27 with TRBJ1-2, with 7 bases identical to TRBD1. Germline V gives CDR1 MNHEY, CDR2 SMNVEV (reference sequence). V shed 2 bases and J 6 bases; nucleotides not matched to a gene: 3. This CDR3 has 13 amino acids. The CDR3 reads CASSLATGHGYTF. The CDR3 bases are TGTGCCAGCAGTTTAGCGACAGGGCATGGCTACACCTTC.

Of note for this clone: Other nucleotide sequences from this sample produce the same CDR3. The CDR3 protein is CASSFGDSSYEQYF. In DNA form, the CDR3 reads TGTGCCAGCAGTTTTGGGGACTCCTCCTACGAGCAGTACTTC. J is TRBJ2-7 and V is TRBV27; TRBD2 might be the D (6 bases). Trimming left V 3 bases short and J 0 bases short, with 9 bases between. Germline V gene data show CDR1 as MNHEY and CDR2 as SMNVEV (reference sequence). CDR3 length: 14 residues.

CDR3 sequence reads: CASSLTGLAGSYNEQFF. CDR3 bases: TGTGCCAGCAGTTTAACGGGACTAGCGGGCTCCTACAATGAGCAGTTCTTC. The chain carries TRBV28 and TRBJ2-1; 12 positions agree with TRBD2. The CDR3 loop spans 17 amino acids. V lost 2 bases, J lost 0 bases, and 2 bases stayed unmatched. The V gene's germline CDR1 is MDHEN and CDR2 SYDVKM.

CDR3 amino acids: CATSNDRQETQYF. The CDR3 coding sequence is TGTGCCACCAGCAACGACAGACAAGAGACCCAGTACTTC. This chain uses TRBV15 with TRBJ2-5; D may be TRBD1 (5 bases). V lost 4 bases and J 2 bases, leaving 8 bases between the germline ends. There are 13 residues in the CDR3. Germline V CDR1 and CDR2: LNHNV, YYDKDF (reference sequence).

The chain employs TRBV27 and TRBJ2-2; TRBD2 might be the D (6 bases). The germline gives CDR1 MNHEY, CDR2 SMNVEV (reference sequence). The V end was cut by 7 bases, the J end by 3 bases, with 18 bases between. The CDR3 contains 16 residues. This chain's CDR3 is CASTPAAGSDTGELFF. For the CDR3, the DNA is TGTGCCAGCACCCCGGCGGCGGGAAGCGACACCGGGGAGCTGTTTTTT.

The chain couples TRBV19 to TRBJ2-7; weak D call: TRBD2 (6 bases). Germline loops: CDR1 LNHDA, CDR2 SQIVND (reference sequence). The CDR3 contains 14 residues. Trimming left V 1 base short and J 2 bases short, with 9 bases between. CDR3 DNA sequence: TGTGCCAGTAGTATAGGCGGGACTCCCTACGAGCAGTACTTC. Protein sequence: CASSIGGTPYEQYF.

The chain joins TRBV19 to TRBJ1-2, with a tentative D call TRBD1 (6 bases). Per germline, CDR1 LNHDA and CDR2 SQIVND (reference sequence). This CDR3 has 12 residues. Trimming left V 10 bases short and J 6 bases short, with 15 bases between. CDR3 DNA sequence: TGTGCCACCTCACAGGGAGCCAATGGCTACACCTTC. Protein: CATSQGANGYTF.

The CDR3 DNA reads TGTGCCAGTGCCCGGGCTAGCGGTTTATCCTACAATGAGCAGTTCTTC. It codes for CASARASGLSYNEQFF. The chain carries TRBV19 and TRBJ2-1, with 7 nucleotides matching TRBD2. Per the germline V gene, CDR1 is LNHDA and CDR2 is SQIVND (reference sequence). The ends lost 8 bases at V and 1 base at J; junction bases unmatched: 11. The CDR3 runs 16 residues.

This sequence joins TRBV5-1 and TRBJ2-7; no reliable D call. With 1 base removed from V and 2 bases from J, the gap between germline ends came to 7 bases. CDR1 is SGHRS and CDR2 is YFSETQ in the germline V gene. The CDR3 contains 13 residues. CDR3 sequence: CASSLRPTYEQYF. The CDR3 nucleotides are TGCGCCAGCAGCTTGCGACCTACCTACGAGCAGTACTTC.

This clone was recorded only once. This rearrangement joins TRBV27 to TRBJ1-1; no reliable D call. This CDR3 has 13 residues. CDR1 and CDR2 from the germline V gene are MNHEY and SMNVEV (reference sequence). Trimming cost V 6 bases and J 7 bases, with 15 bases left between them. DNA of the CDR3: TGTGCCAGCAGCCCTCCCGGTGATAATGAAGCTTTCTTT. Residues: CASSPPGDNEAFF.

The genes are TRBV29-1 and TRBJ2-2; D gene uncertain. The CDR3 consists of 15 residues. Trimming cost V 2 bases and J 1 base, with 11 bases left between them. Germline CDR1 and CDR2: SQVTM and ANQGSEA. CDR3 loop: CSVEWVGMNTGELFF. The CDR3 nucleotides read TGCAGCGTTGAATGGGTAGGGATGAACACCGGGGAGCTGTTTTTT.

The genes are TRBV27 and TRBJ1-1, with D uncertain. Trimming shortened V by 4 bases and J by 1 base, and 10 bases separated the two germline ends. The CDR3 covers 14 residues. CDR1 MNHEY and CDR2 SMNVEV come from the germline V gene (reference sequence). Here the CDR3 reads CASSYGYANTEAFF. The CDR3 region has the DNA TGTGCCAGCAGTTACGGCTATGCGAACACTGAAGCTTTCTTT.

The CDR3 sequence: CASSLLAGEQYF. The CDR3 region has the DNA TGTGCCAGCAGCTTACTAGCGGGAGAGCAGTACTTC. The V and J genes are TRBV5-6 and TRBJ2-7; 10 bases line up with TRBD2. This CDR3 spans 12 amino acids. In germline, CDR1 is SGHDT, CDR2 YYEEEE. Losses at the gene ends were 2 bases for V and 7 bases for J; bases not matched to a gene: 0.

The chain combines TRBV7-8 with TRBJ2-3; 9 bases line up with TRBD2. The germline V gene encodes CDR1 SGHVS and CDR2 FQNEAQ. The CDR3 has 15 amino acids. V shed 7 bases, J shed 4 bases, and the junction held 9 bases outside the gene matches. The CDR3 reads CASKLLAGGADTQYF. CDR3 sequence (DNA): TGTGCCAGCAAATTACTAGCGGGCGGGGCAGATACGCAGTATTTT.